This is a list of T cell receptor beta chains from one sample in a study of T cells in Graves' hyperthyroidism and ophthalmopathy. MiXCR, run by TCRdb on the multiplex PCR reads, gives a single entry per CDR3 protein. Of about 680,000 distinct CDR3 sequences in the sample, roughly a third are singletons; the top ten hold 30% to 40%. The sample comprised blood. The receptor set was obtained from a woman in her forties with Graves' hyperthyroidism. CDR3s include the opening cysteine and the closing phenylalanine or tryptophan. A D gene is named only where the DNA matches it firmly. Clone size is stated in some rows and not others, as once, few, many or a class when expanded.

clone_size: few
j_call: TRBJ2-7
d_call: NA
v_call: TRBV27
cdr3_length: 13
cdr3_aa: CATARREYSEQYF
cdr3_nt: TGTGCCACCGCCCGGAGGGAATATAGCGAGCAGTACTTC

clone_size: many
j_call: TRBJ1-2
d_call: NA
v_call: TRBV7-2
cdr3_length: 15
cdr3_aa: CASSLALPGVDGYTF
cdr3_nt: TGTGCCAGCAGCTTAGCCCTCCCAGGGGTGGATGGCTACACCTTC

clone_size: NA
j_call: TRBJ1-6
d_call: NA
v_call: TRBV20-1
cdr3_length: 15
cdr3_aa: CSARDRAPLFSPLHF
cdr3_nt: TGCAGTGCTAGGGACCGGGCCCCACTATTTTCACCCCTCCACTTT

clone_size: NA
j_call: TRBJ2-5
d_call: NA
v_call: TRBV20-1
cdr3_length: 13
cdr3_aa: CSAFFEGKETQYF
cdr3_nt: TGCAGTGCTTTCTTTGAGGGGAAAGAGACCCAGTACTTC

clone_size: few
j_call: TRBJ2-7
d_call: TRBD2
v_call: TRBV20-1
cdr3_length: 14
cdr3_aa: CSARGASGTHEQYF
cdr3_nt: TGCAGTGCTAGGGGGGCTAGCGGGACCCACGAGCAGTACTTC

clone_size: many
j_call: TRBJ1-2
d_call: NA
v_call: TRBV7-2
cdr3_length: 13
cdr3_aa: CASSSPGRYGYTF
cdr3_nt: TGTGCCAGCAGCTCCCCGGGGAGGTATGGCTACACCTTC

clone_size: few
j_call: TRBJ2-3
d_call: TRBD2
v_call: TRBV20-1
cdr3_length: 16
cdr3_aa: CSANANWRERTDTQYF
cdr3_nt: TGCAGTGCTAATGCGAATTGGCGGGAGAGAACAGATACGCAGTATTTT

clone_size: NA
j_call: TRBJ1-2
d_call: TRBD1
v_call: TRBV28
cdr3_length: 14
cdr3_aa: CASRDRARSYGYTF
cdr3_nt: TGTGCCAGCAGGGACAGGGCTAGATCCTATGGCTACACCTTC

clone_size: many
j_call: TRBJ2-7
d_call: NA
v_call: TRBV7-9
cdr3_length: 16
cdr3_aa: CASSLAGLTSRVEQYF
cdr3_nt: TGTGCCAGCAGCTTAGCGGGACTTACCTCCCGAGTGGAGCAGTACTTC

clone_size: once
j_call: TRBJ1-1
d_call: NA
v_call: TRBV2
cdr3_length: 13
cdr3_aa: CASSPHTGAEAFF
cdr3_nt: TGTGCCAGCAGTCCCCACACAGGCGCTGAAGCTTTCTTT

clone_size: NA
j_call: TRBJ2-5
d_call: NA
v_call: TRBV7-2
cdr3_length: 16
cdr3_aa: CASSPPLAAVQETQYF
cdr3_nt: TGTGCCAGCAGCCCCCCTTTAGCGGCGGTGCAAGAGACCCAGTACTTC

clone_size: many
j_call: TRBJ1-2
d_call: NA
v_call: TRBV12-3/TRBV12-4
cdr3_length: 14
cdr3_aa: CATSSGTANYGYTF
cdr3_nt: TGTGCCACCAGCTCCGGGACGGCTAACTATGGCTACACCTTC

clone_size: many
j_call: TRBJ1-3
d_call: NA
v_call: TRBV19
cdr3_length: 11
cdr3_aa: CASTILNTIYF
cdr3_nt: TGTGCCAGTACCATCTTGAACACCATATATTTT